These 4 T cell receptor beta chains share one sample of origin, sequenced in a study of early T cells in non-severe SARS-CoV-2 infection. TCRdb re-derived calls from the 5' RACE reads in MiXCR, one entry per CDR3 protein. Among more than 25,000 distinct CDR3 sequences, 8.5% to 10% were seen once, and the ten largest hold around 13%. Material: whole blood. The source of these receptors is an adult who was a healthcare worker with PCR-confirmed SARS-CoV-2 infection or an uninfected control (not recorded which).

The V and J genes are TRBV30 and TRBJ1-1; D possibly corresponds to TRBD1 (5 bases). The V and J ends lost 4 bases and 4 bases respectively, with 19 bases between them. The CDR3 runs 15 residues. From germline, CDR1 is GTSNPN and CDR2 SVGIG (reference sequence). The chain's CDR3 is CAWTREGARVTEAFF. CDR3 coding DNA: TGTGCCTGGACTAGAGAAGGGGCGCGGGTCACTGAAGCTTTCTTT.

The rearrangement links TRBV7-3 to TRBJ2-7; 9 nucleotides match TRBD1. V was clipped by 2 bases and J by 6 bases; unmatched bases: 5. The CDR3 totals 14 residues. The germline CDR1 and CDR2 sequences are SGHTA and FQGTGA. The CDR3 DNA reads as TGTGCCAGCAGCTTACCCGGACAGGGGCCCGAGCAGTACTTC. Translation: CASSLPGQGPEQYF.

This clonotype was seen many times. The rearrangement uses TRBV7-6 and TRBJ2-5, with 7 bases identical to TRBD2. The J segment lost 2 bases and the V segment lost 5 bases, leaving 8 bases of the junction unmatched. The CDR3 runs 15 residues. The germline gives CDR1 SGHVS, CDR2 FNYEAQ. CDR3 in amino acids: CASSLLLAEQETQYF. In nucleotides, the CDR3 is TGTGCCAGCAGCCTTCTCCTAGCGGAGCAAGAGACCCAGTACTTC.

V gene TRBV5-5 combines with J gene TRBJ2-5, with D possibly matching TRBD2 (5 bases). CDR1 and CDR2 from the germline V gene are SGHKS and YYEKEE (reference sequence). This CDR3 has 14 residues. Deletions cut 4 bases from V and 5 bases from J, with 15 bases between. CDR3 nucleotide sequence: TGTGCCAGCAGCCGGGCCGCTAGCTACGAGACCCAGTACTTC. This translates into CASSRAASYETQYF.